This T cell receptor (beta chain) was retrieved from a study of blood T cells in healthy people across ages. General study results and limits: Any conclusive comparison of naive versus antigen-experienced cells was prevented by using unsorted PBMCs. Diversity of TCR beta per million T cells declined in a roughly linear way with age.

As concerns this clonotype: Its target is unknown.

Each sample gave at least 7 million isolated PBMCs. The amount of total RNA extracted per sample was at least 5.5 micrograms. The CDR3 is made up of 15 amino acids. V dropped 0 bases and J dropped 2 bases, with 7 bases sitting between them. Looked up from germline, CDR1 is SGHTA and CDR2 is FQGNSA. Together with a sample-barcoded 5' primer, a J-beta primer mix was included in a second PCR lasting about 7 to 11 cycles. In TCRdb, the 5' RACE reads were re-called with MiXCR into one record per CDR3 protein. The data hold around 780,000 distinct CDR3 sequences, with about 56% observed a single time. V is TRBV7-2 and J is TRBJ1-4; a weak D match, TRBD1 (5 bases). The sequence derives from a man between 40 and 49 years old in good health. Sequencing was carried out using blood. The CDR3 loop reads CASSLAAGTNEKLFF. In nucleotides, the CDR3 is TGTGCCAGCAGCTTAGCGGCAGGGACTAATGAAAAACTGTTTTTT.